The 12 T cell receptor beta chains below come from one sample, sequenced in a study of blood T cell repertoires in COVID-19. Method: immunoSEQ multiplex PCR; TCRdb's copy keeps in-frame clones and lacks some. In the table there are more than 300,000 clones, 90% of which are singletons. The sequencing sample was made of PBMCs or T cells enriched from blood (not recorded which). The receptors shown here come from a woman in her 30s who had been exposed to COVID-19.

V usage is TRBV24-1 and J usage is TRBJ2-3; D is perhaps TRBD1 (5 bases). The germline CDR1 and CDR2 sequences are KGHDR and SFDVKD. CDR3 length: 12 residues. V was clipped by 10 bases and J by 2 bases, with 9 bases between them. In DNA form, the CDR3 reads TGTGCCACTCAGGGATCCACAGATACGCAGTATTTT. Translation: CATQGSTDTQYF.

The chain uses TRBV6-5 and TRBJ1-6; D possibly corresponds to TRBD1 (6 bases). Germline CDR1 and CDR2: MNHEY and SVGAGI. The CDR3 extends over 15 amino acids. V was pared by 6 bases and J by 3 bases, with 12 bases between. The CDR3 DNA reads TGTGCCAGCAGGGGCACAGGGCTCTATAATTCACCCCTCCACTTT. Translated: CASRGTGLYNSPLHF.

The chain is built from TRBV28 and TRBJ2-7; 7 bases are a match to TRBD1. The CDR3 consists of 13 residues. The germline V gene has CDR1 MDHEN and CDR2 SYDVKM. Germline trimming cut 6 bases from V and 2 bases from J; bases unmatched to any gene: 4. For the CDR3, the DNA is TGTGCCAGCAGCTGGGACAGTACCTACGAGCAGTACTTC. It codes for CASSWDSTYEQYF.

This chain joins TRBV7-8 and TRBJ2-2; 9 nucleotides match TRBD1. Looked up from germline, CDR1 is SGHVS and CDR2 is FQNEAQ. The CDR3 loop spans 15 amino acids. The V gene end was trimmed by 6 bases and the J gene end by 1 base; junction bases not matched to a gene: 3. In DNA form, the CDR3 reads TGTGCCAGCAGTCCGGGACAGGGGAACACCGGGGAGCTGTTTTTT. This translates into CASSPGQGNTGELFF.

V gene TRBV6-5 combines with J gene TRBJ1-2; a possible D gene is TRBD1 (6 bases). Germline V gives CDR1 MNHEY, CDR2 SVGAGI. V shed 0 bases and J shed 13 bases, with 15 bases lying between them. The CDR3 is 13 residues long. The CDR3 reads CASSYSSRGTGTF. CDR3 DNA: TGTGCCAGCAGTTACTCGAGTAGGGGGACGGGCACCTTC.

This sequence joins TRBV27 and TRBJ1-6, with TRBD1 as a possible D gene (5 bases). The CDR3 is 15 amino acids. CDR1 and CDR2 (germline): MNHEY, SMNVEV (reference sequence). Trimming stripped 7 bases from V and 7 bases from J, with 17 bases between. CDR3 in amino acids: CASTQPGAFNSPLHF. For the CDR3, the DNA is TGTGCCAGCACCCAGCCTGGGGCGTTCAATTCACCCCTCCACTTT.

The V and J genes are TRBV5-6 and TRBJ2-7; 8 bases fit TRBD1. Germline trimming cut 4 bases from V and 5 bases from J; bases unmatched to any gene: 11. This CDR3 is built from 15 residues. Germline V gene sequence: CDR1 SGHDT, CDR2 YYEEEE. DNA for the CDR3: TGTGCCAGCAGCGGGACAGGCTGGGGATCCCACGAGCAGTACTTC. The encoded protein is CASSGTGWGSHEQYF.

CDR3 in amino acids: CAWSGPLLGNTIYF. CDR3 nucleotides: TGTGCCTGGAGTGGTCCCCTCCTCGGAAACACCATATATTTT. The chain joins TRBV30 to TRBJ1-3; no definite D call. The CDR3 totals 14 residues. Germline loops: CDR1 GTSNPN, CDR2 SVGIG (reference sequence). Trimming cost V 1 base and J 4 bases, with 11 bases left between them. The whole variable domain, filled in from reference TRBV30 and TRBJ1-3, reads SQTIHQWPATLVQPVGSPLSLECTVEGTSNPNLYWYRQAAGRGLQLLFYSVGIGQISSEVPQNLSASRPQDRQFILSSKKLLLSDSGFYLCAWSGPLLGNTIYFGEGSWLTVV.

The chain recombines TRBV3-1 (or the pseudogene TRBV3-2) with TRBJ2-5, with 8 nucleotides matching TRBD1. This CDR3 spans 16 amino acids. Looked up from germline, CDR1 is LGHDT and CDR2 is YNNKEL (reference sequence). After removal of 0 bases from V and 5 bases from J, the junction contained 8 bases not matched to a gene. CDR3 loop: CASSQEVGRGRETQYF. CDR3 DNA: TGTGCCAGCAGCCAAGAGGTCGGCAGGGGGCGTGAGACCCAGTACTTC.

J is TRBJ2-2 and V is TRBV6-4; 8 nucleotides line up with TRBD2. The CDR3 has 15 residues. The V gene's germline CDR1 is MRHNA and CDR2 SNTAGT. The V and J ends lost 6 bases and 5 bases, in that order; junction bases with no gene match: 8. CDR3 in amino acids: CASSPEVAGTGELFF. The DNA for the CDR3 is TGTGCCAGCAGCCCCGAGGTAGCGGGGACCGGGGAGCTGTTTTTT.

This chain uses TRBV10-3 with TRBJ2-1, with 8 positions matching TRBD1. Germline trimming cut 10 bases from V and 2 bases from J; bases unmatched to any gene: 10. CDR3 length equals 15 residues. Germline CDR1 and CDR2: ENHRY and SYGVKD. The CDR3 DNA is TGTGCCAATAGTCGGGACAGGTCCACCTACAATGAGCAGTTCTTC. Translating gives CANSRDRSTYNEQFF.

The chain carries TRBV7-9 and TRBJ1-4; 10 nucleotides line up with TRBD1. The CDR3 runs 14 residues. After removal of 5 bases from V and 11 bases from J, the junction contained 8 bases not matched to a gene. Germline values: CDR1 SEHNR, CDR2 FQNEAQ (reference sequence). The CDR3 nucleotides are TGTGCCAGCAGCGCCGGGACAGGGGCCTGGAAACTGTTTTTT. The encoded protein is CASSAGTGAWKLFF.